The table lists the clone carrying this TCR beta chain with many counts. Its antigen is undetermined. This entry is derived from a study of breast tumors, draining lymph nodes, adjacent tissues. Whole-study results and caveats: Tumor TCR diversity was below lymph nodes but above nontumor tissue. Luminal-like breast cancer showed significantly greater tumor-nontumor repertoire similarity than basal-like breast cancer did.

MiXCR was run by TCRdb on the multiplex PCR reads, yielding one entry per CDR3 protein. The table lists about 110,000 distinct CDR3 sequences, around 30% of them singletons, with approximately 5.4% in the top ten. Breast cancer patients provided tissue from their axillary draining lymph nodes. The sequence was obtained from a female donor with breast cancer. Some clones in this sample may be carry-over from other donors' samples. Sequenced sample: axillary lymph node tissue.

CDR3 DNA sequence: TGTGCCAGCATCCGAGGCGAGCAGTACTTC. Protein product: CASIRGEQYF. The V call is TRBV3-2, the J call TRBJ2-7. TRBV3-2 is termed a pseudogene. This CDR3 is 10 amino acids long.